The 26 T cell receptor beta chains below were found in one sample sequenced in a study of blood T cell repertoires in COVID-19. Clones were read by immunoSEQ multiplex PCR, and TCRdb kept only the in-frame ones, dropping some. This table holds about 120,000 clones, 79% found once. Sequencing used peripheral blood. These receptor sequences come from a woman of 80 years or more with acute or convalescent COVID-19.

The chain has TRBV5-1 and TRBJ1-1, with a weak D call TRBD1 (5 bases). The CDR3 runs 14 residues. Germline V gene sequence: CDR1 SGHRS, CDR2 YFSETQ. Deletions cut 4 bases from V and 2 bases from J, with 12 bases between. The chain's CDR3 is CASSLFDRNTEAFF. The CDR3 bases are TGCGCCAGCAGCCTGTTTGACAGAAACACTGAAGCTTTCTTT.

The chain links TRBV2 to TRBJ1-6; the D gene is possibly TRBD1 (6 bases). Germline CDR1 reads SNHLY; CDR2 reads FYNNEI. V was clipped by 3 bases and J by 0 bases, with 9 bases between them. CDR3 length equals 16 residues. The DNA for the CDR3 is TGTGCCAGCAGTGACGGGACAAGCTCCTATAATTCACCCCTCCACTTT. It translates to CASSDGTSSYNSPLHF.

The chain has TRBV5-1 and TRBJ1-4, with 11 positions matching TRBD1. Germline loops: CDR1 SGHRS, CDR2 YFSETQ. The CDR3 consists of 14 residues. With V trimmed by 4 bases and J by 7 bases, 3 bases remained unmatched. In DNA form, the CDR3 reads TGCGCCAGCAGCCTCGGGACAGGGGGTGAAAAACTGTTTTTT. Its protein is CASSLGTGGEKLFF.

CDR3 protein: CAWSQRGTDTQYF. The CDR3 DNA reads TGTGCCTGGAGTCAAAGAGGTACAGATACGCAGTATTTT. The rearrangement joins TRBV30 to TRBJ2-3; D not certain. Trimming pared 2 bases from V and 3 bases from J, leaving 9 bases between. The germline V gene has CDR1 GTSNPN and CDR2 SVGIG (reference sequence). The length of the CDR3 is 13 residues.

The CDR3 is CASSYSSGSLVSPLHF. As DNA, the CDR3 is TGTGCCAGCAGTTACTCGTCAGGGTCCTTGGTTTCACCCCTCCACTTT. The chain has TRBV6-6 and TRBJ1-6, with D possibly being TRBD1 (5 bases). The CDR3 covers 16 residues. Germline V gene sequence: CDR1 MNHNY, CDR2 SVGAGI (reference sequence). Trimming left V 0 bases short and J 9 bases short, with 15 bases between.

This clone has only a few counts. The chain employs TRBV4-2 and TRBJ1-5, with unresolved D. Trimming cost V 3 bases and J 5 bases, with 17 bases left between them. From germline, CDR1 is LGHNA and CDR2 YNFKEQ. This CDR3 has 16 amino acids. The CDR3 DNA sequence: TGTGCCAGCAGCCAGCCCTGGACTGGGAGCCATCAGCCCCAGCATTTT. Protein sequence: CASSQPWTGSHQPQHF.

V and J are TRBV6-5 and TRBJ2-2; 13 nucleotides agree with TRBD2. J was trimmed by 6 bases and V by 4 bases; bases with no gene match: 5. Germline-derived CDR1 and CDR2 are MNHEY and SVGAGI. The CDR3 contains 16 residues. The CDR3 DNA sequence: TGTGCCAGCAGTTCAAGACTAGCGGGAGGACCCGGGGAGCTGTTTTTT. Translating gives CASSSRLAGGPGELFF.

The chain has TRBV9 and TRBJ1-4; the D gene is possibly TRBD1 (6 bases). With 4 bases removed from V and 4 bases from J, the gap between germline ends came to 14 bases. CDR3 size: 15 residues. Per the germline V gene, CDR1 is SGDLS and CDR2 is YYNGEE. CDR3 in amino acids: CASSPRGNGNEKLFF. CDR3 bases: TGTGCCAGCAGCCCGAGGGGGAACGGTAATGAAAAACTGTTTTTT.

This chain connects TRBV7-3 to TRBJ2-1, with TRBD1 matching over 9 bases. The CDR3 covers 17 residues. Germline-derived CDR1 and CDR2 are SGHTA and FQGTGA. Trimming at V came to 1 base and at J to 5 bases, leaving 9 bases not matched to a gene. For the CDR3, the DNA is TGTGCCAGCAGCTTAAGACGACCGGGACAGGGTCACAATGAGCAGTTCTTC. Amino acid sequence: CASSLRRPGQGHNEQFF.

This rearrangement joins TRBV7-8 to TRBJ2-7; D gene uncertain. The V and J ends lost 2 bases and 2 bases respectively, with 10 bases between them. The V gene's germline CDR1 is SGHVS and CDR2 FQNEAQ. The CDR3 sequence is 14 residues long. The CDR3 region is CASSLIPKTYEQYF. CDR3 coding DNA: TGTGCCAGCAGCTTAATTCCCAAAACCTACGAGCAGTACTTC.

The chain is built from TRBV6-5 and TRBJ1-2; D not resolved. This CDR3 has 14 residues. Trimming took 2 bases from V and 6 from J, leaving 13 bases between them. CDR1 MNHEY and CDR2 SVGAGI come from the germline V gene. The CDR3 region has the DNA TGTGCCAGCAGTTACCAAGCGCCAGCGAATGGCTACACCTTC. The encoded protein is CASSYQAPANGYTF.

The genes are TRBV5-1 and TRBJ1-2; 8 nucleotides match TRBD1. Losses at the gene ends were 5 bases for V and 3 bases for J; bases not matched to a gene: 3. The CDR3 runs 13 residues. Germline V gives CDR1 SGHRS, CDR2 YFSETQ. CDR3 in amino acids: CASSLDRDYGYTF. The CDR3 region has the DNA TGCGCCAGCAGTCTGGACAGGGACTATGGCTACACCTTC. Together with reference TRBV5-1 and TRBJ1-2, the CDR3 gives the full variable domain: KAGVTQTPRYLIKTRGQQVTLSCSPISGHRSVSWYQQTPGQGLQFLFEYFSETQRNKGNFPGRFSGRQFSNSRSEMNVSTLELGDSALYLCASSLDRDYGYTFGSGTRLTVV.

The CDR3 protein is CASSSGTGGSDTQYF. The CDR3 DNA sequence: TGTGCCAGCAGTTCCGGGACAGGGGGTTCGGATACGCAGTATTTT. The rearrangement joins TRBV7-9 to TRBJ2-3; 11 bases fit TRBD1. With V trimmed by 6 bases and J by 6 bases, 8 bases remained unmatched. This CDR3 spans 15 amino acids. Germline V CDR1 and CDR2: SEHNR, FQNEAQ (reference sequence).

The rearrangement uses TRBV7-2 and TRBJ2-7, with a possible D match to TRBD1 (5 bases). This CDR3 has 14 amino acids. The V and J ends lost 3 bases and 3 bases respectively, with 12 bases between them. CDR1 is SGHTA, CDR2 FQGNSA, per germline. The CDR3 here is CASSLDTSRYEQYF. Here the CDR3 DNA reads TGTGCCAGCAGCTTGGACACATCACGCTACGAGCAGTACTTC. Full variable domain (outside the CDR3, taken from reference TRBV7-2 and TRBJ2-7): GAGVSQSPSNKVTEKGKDVELRCDPISGHTALYWYRQSLGQGLEFLIYFQGNSAPDKSGLPSDRFSAERTGGSVSTLTIQRTQQEDSAVYLCASSLDTSRYEQYFGPGTRLTVT.

The genes are TRBV7-9 and TRBJ2-5, with D perhaps TRBD2 (6 bases). Germline-derived CDR1 and CDR2 are SEHNR and FQNEAQ (reference sequence). There are 13 residues in the CDR3. Trimming shortened V by 5 bases and J by 7 bases, and 14 bases separated the two germline ends. The CDR3 region has the DNA TGTGCCAGCAGCGGAGGGGCTGATGGGACCCAGTACTTC. This sequence encodes CASSGGADGTQYF.

The V and J genes are TRBV19 and TRBJ1-2; possibly TRBD1 for D (5 bases). V was clipped by 3 bases and J by 4 bases, with 12 bases between them. In germline, CDR1 is LNHDA, CDR2 SQIVND (reference sequence). The CDR3 totals 14 residues. The CDR3 loop is CASSILTDFYGYTF. DNA for the CDR3: TGTGCCAGTAGTATCTTGACAGATTTCTATGGCTACACCTTC. The full variable domain, with the rest looked up from reference TRBV19 and TRBJ1-2, is DGGITQSPKYLFRKEGQNVTLSCEQNLNHDAMYWYRQDPGQGLRLIYYSQIVNDFQKGDIAEGYSVSREKKESFPLTVTSAQKNPTAFYLCASSILTDFYGYTFGSGTRLTVV.

This sequence joins TRBV21-1 and TRBJ2-7; TRBD2, as called in the table, went unchecked against the DNA. TRBV21-1 is recorded as a pseudogene. The CDR3 spans 19 residues. This CDR3 is CASSLDMVTGTSGSYEQYF. CDR3 DNA sequence: TGTGCCAGCAGCCTTGACATGGTTACCGGGACTAGCGGTTCGTACGAGCAGTACTTC.

The chain links TRBV30 to TRBJ2-7; possible D gene TRBD2, 5 bases. In germline, CDR1 is GTSNPN, CDR2 SVGIG (reference sequence). CDR3 length equals 15 residues. Trimming stripped 0 bases from V and 3 bases from J, with 15 bases between. The CDR3 coding sequence is TGTGCCTGGAGTGTACCCGGCCGGGATATCTACGAGCAGTACTTC. The encoded protein is CAWSVPGRDIYEQYF.

The chain is built from TRBV19 and TRBJ2-7; possible D gene TRBD1, 6 bases. The CDR3 is 13 residues long. Looked up from germline, CDR1 is LNHDA and CDR2 is SQIVND (reference sequence). V lost 6 bases to trimming and J lost 4 bases, with 13 bases between them. CDR3 amino acids: CASSRDTTYEQYF. The CDR3 coding sequence is TGTGCCAGTAGCCGGGACACAACTTACGAGCAGTACTTC.

The sample holds a few counts of this clone. The chain recombines TRBV7-9 with TRBJ2-7; 12 bases agree with TRBD1. The germline V gene encodes CDR1 SEHNR and CDR2 FQNEAQ (reference sequence). V trimming: 4 bases; J trimming: 6 bases; junction bases outside the gene matches: 4. The length of the CDR3 is 14 residues. Written as DNA, the CDR3 is TGTGCCAGCAGCTGGGACAGGGGGCGCACCGAGCAGTACTTC. Translated, it gives CASSWDRGRTEQYF.

The rearrangement links TRBV10-3 to TRBJ1-1; possibly TRBD1 for D (6 bases). Trimming removed 6 bases from V and 3 bases from J, with 14 bases in between. CDR1 ENHRY and CDR2 SYGVKD come from the germline V gene. The CDR3 sequence is 14 residues long. CDR3 sequence (DNA): TGTGCCATCAGGCGACAGGATGTGGACACTGAAGCTTTCTTT. This gives the protein CAIRRQDVDTEAFF.

The chain combines TRBV6-5 with TRBJ1-4; 9 nucleotides agree with TRBD1. V was pared by 6 bases and J by 3 bases, with 2 bases of the junction left unmatched. The CDR3 totals 14 residues. Per the germline V gene, CDR1 is MNHEY and CDR2 is SVGAGI. The CDR3 bases are TGTGCCAGCAGGAGGGACAGGGCTAATGAAAAACTGTTTTTT. Translating it yields CASRRDRANEKLFF.

The chain employs TRBV18 and TRBJ2-7; D unclear. CDR1 is KGHSH, CDR2 LQKENI, per germline. Trimming removed 3 bases from V and 1 base from J, with 10 bases in between. This CDR3 comprises 14 residues. The CDR3 protein is CASSPGAVSYEQYF. The DNA of the CDR3 is TGTGCCAGCTCACCGGGTGCGGTTTCCTACGAGCAGTACTTC. Filled out from reference TRBV18 and TRBJ2-7, the complete variable domain reads NAGVMQNPRHLVRRRGQEARLRCSPMKGHSHVYWYRQLPEEGLKFMVYLQKENIIDESGMPKERFSAEFPKEGPSILRIQQVVRGDSAAYFCASSPGAVSYEQYFGPGTRLTVT.

J is TRBJ2-7 and V is TRBV9; D might be TRBD1 (5 bases). The V end was cut by 3 bases, the J end by 0 bases, with 10 bases between. The germline V gene encodes CDR1 SGDLS and CDR2 YYNGEE. This CDR3 spans 14 amino acids. CDR3 in amino acids: CASSEDTYSYEQYF. Here the CDR3 DNA reads TGTGCCAGCAGCGAGGACACCTACTCCTACGAGCAGTACTTC.

The V and J genes are TRBV4-3 and TRBJ1-1; D gene unclear. CDR1 and CDR2 (germline): LGHNA, YSLEER. The V gene lost 4 bases and the J gene lost 1 base, with 13 bases spanning the gap. CDR3 size: 15 residues. CDR3 in amino acids: CASSPSTQSNTEAFF. As DNA, the CDR3 is TGCGCCAGCAGCCCCTCCACACAGTCGAACACTGAAGCTTTCTTT.

This rearrangement joins TRBV27 to TRBJ1-4; possible D gene TRBD1, 6 bases. The V end was cut by 5 bases, the J end by 6 bases, with 22 bases between. CDR3 size: 17 residues. Germline assignment: CDR1 MNHEY and CDR2 SMNVEV (reference sequence). The CDR3, as DNA: TGTGCCAGCAGTCGGGAATCTGTGGGGGCGAGGGATGAAAAACTGTTTTTT. It translates to CASSRESVGARDEKLFF.